This TCR beta chain comes out of a study of T cell repertoires in cytomegalovirus infection. TCRdb called the reads again in MiXCR, with one record for every CDR3 protein. Seen here are fewer than 950,000 distinct CDR3 sequences, over 25% observed once, and the top ten hold about an eighth. V was clipped by 3 bases and J by 3 bases; unmatched bases: 11. The germline V gene encodes CDR1 SEHNR and CDR2 FQNEAQ (reference sequence). CDR3 length: 18 amino acids. As to this clonotype: Its antigen is as yet unknown.

The J gene is TRBJ1-6, the V gene TRBV7-9; 7 nucleotides line up with TRBD1. The clonotype comes from a human donor in good health (CMV status not recorded). Some clones in this sample may be carry-over from other donors' samples. The source was cultured CD8+ T cells from PBMCs, collected from culture after CMV antigen stimulation. This CDR3 is CASSFDPGQLYYNSPLHF. CDR3 bases: TGTGCCAGCAGCTTTGATCCGGGACAGCTCTACTATAATTCACCCCTCCACTTT.